This passage covers 24 T cell receptor beta chains from one sample sequenced in a study of blood T cell repertoires in COVID-19. The method was immunoSEQ multiplex PCR; TCRdb's version includes in-frame clones alone and lacks a portion of them. The table includes some 270,000 clones, 85% detected once. Sequenced: PBMCs or T cells enriched from blood (not recorded which). These receptors were collected from a woman between 50 and 59 years old with acute COVID-19.

This clone has more than one count but fewer than ten. The chain employs TRBV5-6 and TRBJ2-4; 7 nucleotides line up with TRBD2. V lost 4 bases to trimming and J lost 6 bases; unmatched junction nucleotides: 7. This CDR3 comprises 14 residues. CDR1 is SGHDT and CDR2 is YYEEEE in the germline V gene. This chain's CDR3 is CASSPGGDSNIQYF. The CDR3 coding sequence is TGTGCCAGCAGCCCGGGAGGCGACTCAAACATTCAGTACTTC.

The V call is TRBV6-6, the J call TRBJ2-1, with TRBD1 matching 9 bases. CDR1 and CDR2 (germline): MNHNY, SVGAGI (reference sequence). The CDR3 length is 14 residues. Unmatched junction bases numbered 6, after V lost 5 bases and J lost 7 bases. CDR3 protein: CASSGGQGRNEQFF. CDR3 coding DNA: TGTGCCAGCAGTGGGGGACAGGGTCGAAATGAGCAGTTCTTC.

This clone was recorded a few times. This rearrangement joins TRBV30 to TRBJ2-7; 12 nucleotides align to TRBD2. This CDR3 has 14 residues. Unmatched junction bases numbered 3, after V lost 5 bases and J lost 1 base. The germline V gene has CDR1 GTSNPN and CDR2 SVGIG (reference sequence). The CDR3 DNA sequence: TGTGCCTGGGAGACTAGCGGGGGTTCCTACGAGCAGTACTTC. Translated: CAWETSGGSYEQYF. The complete variable domain, with remaining parts taken from reference TRBV30 and TRBJ2-7, reads SQTIHQWPATLVQPVGSPLSLECTVEGTSNPNLYWYRQAAGRGLQLLFYSVGIGQISSEVPQNLSASRPQDRQFILSSKKLLLSDSGFYLCAWETSGGSYEQYFGPGTRLTVT.

The V gene is TRBV12-5, the J gene TRBJ2-5, with D maybe TRBD2 (7 bases). V was shortened by 6 bases and J by 4 bases, with 12 bases between the two germline ends. Germline V gene sequence: CDR1 LGHNT, CDR2 FRNRAP. The CDR3 covers 13 residues. The CDR3 loop reads CASGGGLLETQYF. CDR3 DNA: TGTGCTAGTGGGGGGGGGCTCCTAGAGACCCAGTACTTC.

The chain has TRBV2 and TRBJ1-4; TRBD1 matches at 8 bases. Looked up from germline, CDR1 is SNHLY and CDR2 is FYNNEI. The CDR3 spans 14 residues. V was clipped by 5 bases and J by 7 bases; unmatched bases: 6. The CDR3 here is CASSKDRESEKLFF. In DNA, the CDR3 is TGTGCCAGCAGTAAGGACAGGGAATCTGAAAAACTGTTTTTT.

The chain has TRBV19 and TRBJ1-5; possibly TRBD1 for D (5 bases). The CDR3 is made up of 14 amino acids. Germline assignment: CDR1 LNHDA and CDR2 SQIVND (reference sequence). V was shortened by 5 bases and J by 1 base, with 9 bases between the two germline ends. The CDR3 is CASSRQRSNQPQHF. The CDR3 bases are TGTGCCAGTAGTCGACAGAGGAGCAATCAGCCCCAGCATTTT. The complete variable domain, with remaining parts taken from reference TRBV19 and TRBJ1-5, reads DGGITQSPKYLFRKEGQNVTLSCEQNLNHDAMYWYRQDPGQGLRLIYYSQIVNDFQKGDIAEGYSVSREKKESFPLTVTSAQKNPTAFYLCASSRQRSNQPQHFGDGTRLSIL.

This clone was seen a few times. This chain connects TRBV10-3 to TRBJ1-5; D gene unclear. The germline gives CDR1 ENHRY, CDR2 SYGVKD. V lost 8 bases, J lost 1 base, and 15 bases lay in between. This CDR3 has 15 residues. CDR3 in DNA: TGTGCCATCTCTAAGGAGGGTGACAGCAATCAGCCCCAGCATTTT. It codes for CAISKEGDSNQPQHF.

This chain joins TRBV2 and TRBJ1-5, with D perhaps matching TRBD1 (6 bases). The CDR3 runs to 15 residues. V was pared by 3 bases and J by 4 bases, with 13 bases between. From germline, CDR1 is SNHLY and CDR2 FYNNEI. The CDR3 region is CASSEGHPRNQPQHF. The CDR3 DNA is TGTGCCAGCAGTGAGGGACATCCGAGGAATCAGCCCCAGCATTTT.

This clone was detected a few times. Other DNA sequences in the same sample also yield this CDR3. This sequence joins TRBV30 and TRBJ2-7; no reliable D call. Germline CDR1 reads GTSNPN; CDR2 reads SVGIG (reference sequence). V lost 5 bases to trimming and J lost 0 bases, with 11 bases between them. This CDR3 spans 13 amino acids. The CDR3 nucleotides read TGTGCCTGGTCAGGCCATCCCTCCTACGAGCAGTACTTC. This codes for CAWSGHPSYEQYF.

This chain uses TRBV30 with TRBJ2-5; D uncertain. The CDR3 is 12 amino acids. V was clipped by 0 bases and J by 1 base, with 3 bases between them. CDR1 and CDR2 from the germline V gene are GTSNPN and SVGIG (reference sequence). CDR3 protein: CAWSVSQETQYF. In nucleotides, the CDR3 is TGTGCCTGGAGTGTCAGCCAAGAGACCCAGTACTTC.

The V and J genes are TRBV18 and TRBJ1-1; tentatively, D is TRBD1 (6 bases). In germline, CDR1 is KGHSH, CDR2 LQKENI. The CDR3 totals 15 residues. V dropped 4 bases and J dropped 3 bases, with 15 bases sitting between them. The CDR3 is CASSLIGGLDTEAFF. The CDR3 region has the DNA TGTGCCAGCTCACTGATCGGGGGGCTGGACACTGAAGCTTTCTTT.

This chain uses TRBV5-4 with TRBJ2-5, with 8 bases aligning to TRBD2. This CDR3 region has 16 residues. Germline values: CDR1 SGHNT, CDR2 YYREEE (reference sequence). V trimming: 2 bases; J trimming: 3 bases; junction bases outside the gene matches: 9. CDR3 amino acids: CASSFKIGGDKETQYF. As DNA, the CDR3 is TGTGCCAGCAGCTTTAAGATCGGGGGGGACAAAGAGACCCAGTACTTC. Full variable domain (remainder filled in from reference TRBV5-4 and TRBJ2-5): ETGVTQSPTHLIKTRGQQVTLRCSSQSGHNTVSWYQQALGQGPQFIFQYYREEENGRGNFPPRFSGLQFPNYSSELNVNALELDDSALYLCASSFKIGGDKETQYFGPGTRLLVL.

The chain combines TRBV29-1 with TRBJ2-7; TRBD1 matches 10 bases. Germline-derived CDR1 and CDR2 are SQVTM and ANQGSEA. The J segment lost 2 bases and the V segment lost 6 bases, leaving 7 bases of the junction unmatched. The CDR3 extends over 14 amino acids. CDR3 DNA sequence: TGCAGCGTAATCCCGGGACAGGGGCCCTACGAGCAGTACTTC. It yields the protein CSVIPGQGPYEQYF.

V gene TRBV7-2 combines with J gene TRBJ2-7; 7 bases fit TRBD1. The V segment lost 4 bases and the J segment 6 bases; nucleotides outside the gene matches: 12. In germline, CDR1 is SGHTA, CDR2 FQGNSA. The CDR3 runs to 15 residues. The CDR3 loop is CASSSLTGLTLEQYF. CDR3 coding DNA: TGTGCCAGCAGCTCCCTGACAGGGCTCACTCTCGAGCAGTACTTC.

The genes are TRBV10-3 and TRBJ2-5; 8 positions match TRBD2. This CDR3 comprises 14 residues. CDR1 and CDR2 from the germline V gene are ENHRY and SYGVKD. After removal of 3 bases from V and 3 bases from J, the junction contained 3 bases not matched to a gene. CDR3 bases: TGTGCCATCAGTGAAGTCGGGGGGGAAGAGACCCAGTACTTC. Its protein product is CAISEVGGEETQYF.

This sequence joins TRBV12-3 or TRBV12-4 and TRBJ1-2, with a tentative D call TRBD1 (5 bases). The ends were cut back, 5 bases at V and 7 bases at J, with 14 bases in the middle. The CDR3 spans 13 residues. In DNA form, the CDR3 reads TGTGCCAGCAGTGTACGGACATACAGTGGCTACACCTTC. This encodes CASSVRTYSGYTF.

V gene TRBV7-3 combines with J gene TRBJ1-1; D not certain. The CDR3 loop spans 12 amino acids. The germline CDR1 and CDR2 sequences are SGHTA and FQGTGA. Trimming stripped 2 bases from V and 10 bases from J, with 11 bases between. The CDR3 region has the DNA TGTGCCAGCAGCTTATACGGGGAGCGAGCTTTCTTT. This translates into CASSLYGERAFF.

The gene calls are TRBV20-1 and TRBJ1-2; no firm D call. This CDR3 has 11 residues. Trimming shortened V by 3 bases and J by 7 bases, and 9 bases separated the two germline ends. The V gene's germline CDR1 is DFQATT and CDR2 SNEGSKA (reference sequence). In nucleotides, the CDR3 is TGCAGTGCTAGTTATCTCGGTGGCTACACCTTC. This gives the protein CSASYLGGYTF.

The J gene is TRBJ2-5, the V gene TRBV2; D perhaps matches TRBD2 (6 bases). The CDR3 covers 15 residues. Germline lookup yields CDR1 SNHLY and CDR2 FYNNEI. Trimming shortened V by 5 bases and J by 2 bases, and 15 bases separated the two germline ends. The DNA of the CDR3 is TGTGCCAGCAGTCTATTTCTTGGGACTCAAGAGACCCAGTACTTC. Amino acid sequence: CASSLFLGTQETQYF.

J is TRBJ1-1 and V is TRBV6-5; tentative D call: TRBD1 (6 bases). The germline V gene encodes CDR1 MNHEY and CDR2 SVGAGI. Trimming took off 5 bases at V and 1 base at J, with 11 bases between the two ends. The CDR3 contains 14 residues. Here the CDR3 DNA reads TGTGCCAGCAGTCACCGACAGGCGAACACTGAAGCTTTCTTT. Translated: CASSHRQANTEAFF.

This chain uses TRBV10-3 with TRBJ1-1; D gene uncertain. V lost 2 bases, J lost 1 base, and 11 bases lay in between. This CDR3 spans 15 amino acids. Germline-derived CDR1 and CDR2 are ENHRY and SYGVKD. CDR3: CAISEKQSANTEAFF. The CDR3 nucleotides are TGTGCCATCAGTGAGAAACAATCCGCGAACACTGAAGCTTTCTTT.

This rearrangement joins TRBV29-1 to TRBJ2-1; TRBD2 aligns across 7 bases. This CDR3 is built from 10 residues. J lost 15 bases, V lost 1 base, and 3 bases had no gene match. Germline V gene sequence: CDR1 SQVTM, CDR2 ANQGSEA. The CDR3 DNA is TGCAGCGTTGAAGGCGGGGGTCGGTTCTTC. This encodes CSVEGGGRFF.

V gene TRBV4-1 combines with J gene TRBJ1-4; 12 bases are shared with TRBD1. This CDR3 has 15 amino acids. CDR1 and CDR2 (germline): MGHRA, YSYEKL. Unmatched junction bases numbered 5, after V lost 4 bases and J lost 8 bases. This chain's CDR3 is CASSPVGTGGEKLFF. As DNA, the CDR3 is TGCGCCAGCAGCCCCGTTGGGACAGGGGGCGAAAAACTGTTTTTT.

This chain joins TRBV4-3 and TRBJ2-7; 7 bases agree with TRBD1. From germline, CDR1 is LGHNA and CDR2 YSLEER. V shed 1 base and J 7 bases; nucleotides not matched to a gene: 1. CDR3 length: 12 amino acids. The CDR3 DNA follows: TGCGCCAGCAGCCAAGCAGGGGGTGAGCAGTACTTC. Amino acid sequence: CASSQAGGEQYF.